This T cell receptor beta chain came from a study of response to subunit inactivated influenza vaccine. Study results and limitations: T cells newly recruited by each seasonal influenza vaccination are few, the authors suggested.

A note on this clonotype: No antigen is known for it.

TCRdb re-derived calls from the RT-PCR reads in MiXCR, one entry per CDR3 protein. Here the sample spans about 520,000 distinct CDR3 sequences, under 8.5% being singletons. Germline V gene data show CDR1 as LNHDA and CDR2 as SQIVND (reference sequence). Trimming left V 10 bases short and J 0 bases short, with 20 bases between. The CDR3 sequence is 16 residues long. This specimen consisted of PBMCs from blood, obtained 23 to 25 months after vaccination. This chain links TRBV19 with TRBJ2-3; D is undetermined. The clonotype comes from a man aged 45-69 years who received an inactivated influenza vaccine. For the CDR3, the DNA is TGTGCCACCAAACCCCACGACGGGCCTAGCACAGATACGCAGTATTTT. This encodes CATKPHDGPSTDTQYF.